These 15 T cell receptor beta chains share one sample of origin, sequenced in a study of T-cell reconstitution after alpha-beta-depleted transplantation in children. The authors prepared the TCRbeta library with unique molecular identifiers. In TCRdb, the PCR reads were re-called with MiXCR into one record per CDR3 protein. This table has around 440,000 distinct CDR3 sequences, roughly 10% appearing once. This specimen was PBMCs, taken before TCRalphabeta/CD19-depleted stem cell transplant. Receptor source: a child aged 2 to 10 with inherited bone marrow failure, due to receive a stem cell transplant.

This clonotype was seen ten or more times. The CDR3 is CSGLQGGGTEAFF. The DNA of the CDR3 is TGCAGCGGCCTCCAGGGAGGGGGCACTGAAGCTTTCTTT. The chain joins TRBV29-1 to TRBJ1-1, with D perhaps TRBD1 (6 bases). The length of the CDR3 is 13 residues. V lost 7 bases, J lost 4 bases, and 16 bases lay in between. Germline CDR1 SQVTM, CDR2 ANQGSEA.

This clonotype was counted many times. V gene TRBV28 combines with J gene TRBJ1-1; D is unresolved. V lost 5 bases, J lost 0 bases, and 7 bases lay in between. This CDR3 region has 13 residues. CDR1 is MDHEN, CDR2 SYDVKM, per germline. CDR3 coding DNA: TGTGCCAGCAGTACTGTTTTGAACACTGAAGCTTTCTTT. Residues: CASSTVLNTEAFF.

This clonotype occurred many times. The rearrangement joins TRBV7-6 to TRBJ2-1; 7 bases map to TRBD2. Trimming cost V 0 bases and J 5 bases; bases outside gene matches: 7. There are 16 residues in the CDR3. Germline V gene sequence: CDR1 SGHVS, CDR2 FNYEAQ. This CDR3 is CASSLAGLAANNEQFF. For the CDR3, the DNA is TGTGCCAGCAGCTTAGCCGGGCTAGCGGCTAACAATGAGCAGTTCTTC.

V is TRBV5-1 and J is TRBJ2-7; D is ambiguous. V gave up 0 bases and J gave up 2 bases, with 12 bases separating them. The CDR3 spans 15 residues. The germline V gene encodes CDR1 SGHRS and CDR2 YFSETQ. CDR3 sequence: CASSLAVRGPYEQYF. CDR3 sequence (DNA): TGCGCCAGCAGCTTGGCCGTTCGCGGTCCCTACGAGCAGTACTTC.

This clonotype was recorded at least ten times. V usage is TRBV4-2 and J usage is TRBJ2-2; D not resolved. The CDR3 covers 15 residues. The germline V gene encodes CDR1 LGHNA and CDR2 YNFKEQ. V gave up 0 bases and J gave up 4 bases, with 9 bases separating them. Here the CDR3 reads CASSQEPRSTGELFF. The CDR3 coding sequence is TGTGCCAGCAGCCAAGAGCCCCGGAGCACCGGGGAGCTGTTTTTT.

This clonotype was seen many times. V and J are TRBV5-1 and TRBJ2-1, with 7 bases matching TRBD1. Per germline, CDR1 SGHRS and CDR2 YFSETQ. This CDR3 has 14 amino acids. The V and J ends lost 3 bases and 8 bases, in that order; junction bases with no gene match: 8. CDR3 loop: CASSSDRWGYEQFF. The CDR3 DNA is TGCGCCAGCAGCTCGGACAGGTGGGGGTATGAGCAGTTCTTC.

This clonotype was seen repeatedly, ten times or more. The chain carries TRBV5-6 and TRBJ2-7, with D perhaps matching TRBD1 or TRBD2 (7 bases each). The germline V gene encodes CDR1 SGHDT and CDR2 YYEEEE. Trimming removed 4 bases from V and 0 bases from J, with 11 bases in between. The CDR3 sequence is 14 residues long. The CDR3 nucleotides are TGTGCCAGCAGCCCAGGGGGGGACTCCTACGAGCAGTACTTC. Encoded protein: CASSPGGDSYEQYF.

This chain links TRBV28 with TRBJ2-3; 10 bases are shared with TRBD2. V gave up 6 bases and J gave up 1 base; unmatched junction bases: 10. The CDR3 has 17 residues. CDR1 and CDR2 from the germline V gene are MDHEN and SYDVKM. The CDR3 sequence is CASSLPGLAAGTDTQYF. For the CDR3, the DNA is TGTGCCAGCAGCCTTCCTGGACTAGCGGCGGGCACAGATACGCAGTATTTT.

This clonotype was detected ten times or more. The V call is TRBV20-1, the J call TRBJ2-5; D is undetermined. V was trimmed by 6 bases and J by 0 bases, leaving 5 bases between them. Per the germline V gene, CDR1 is DFQATT and CDR2 is SNEGSKA (reference sequence). The CDR3 is 11 amino acids. The CDR3 region has the DNA TGCAGTGCCTCCAACCAAGAGACCCAGTACTTC. Translation gives CSASNQETQYF.

J is TRBJ2-1 and V is TRBV20-1, with D unclear. Germline-derived CDR1 and CDR2 are DFQATT and SNEGSKA (reference sequence). The CDR3 contains 17 residues. The V and J ends lost 6 bases and 0 bases respectively, with 21 bases between them. The CDR3 nucleotides read TGCAGTGCCACAATACCCGGTGCAGGAAGCTCCTACAATGAGCAGTTCTTC. The encoded protein is CSATIPGAGSSYNEQFF.

In this sample, this clonotype turned up a few times. The chain uses TRBV7-9 and TRBJ1-1, with D maybe TRBD1 (6 bases). Trimming cost V 7 bases and J 1 base, with 16 bases left between them. Germline loops: CDR1 SEHNR, CDR2 FQNEAQ (reference sequence). The CDR3 totals 15 residues. CDR3 in amino acids: CASNSRGGANTEAFF. In DNA, the CDR3 is TGTGCCAGCAACTCTCGGGGGGGGGCGAACACTGAAGCTTTCTTT.

Many counts were recorded for this clonotype. The gene calls are TRBV12-3 or TRBV12-4 and TRBJ1-5; the D gene is possibly TRBD1 (6 bases). Trimming pared 3 bases from V and 2 bases from J, leaving 11 bases between. This CDR3 comprises 15 residues. The CDR3 coding sequence is TGTGCCAGCAGTTTGAAGGGGGGACGCAATCAGCCCCAGCATTTT. Protein: CASSLKGGRNQPQHF.

In this sample, this clonotype turned up many times. The chain employs TRBV24-1 and TRBJ2-1, with 12 nucleotides matching TRBD2. The ends lost 3 bases at V and 10 bases at J; junction bases unmatched: 9. CDR3 length: 16 residues. The V gene's germline CDR1 is KGHDR and CDR2 SFDVKD. The CDR3 reads CATSDRTSGALGEQFF. For the CDR3, the DNA is TGTGCCACCAGTGATCGGACTAGCGGGGCCCTAGGGGAGCAGTTCTTC.

This clonotype has a count of ten or more. The chain is built from TRBV7-9 and TRBJ2-5; 9 positions agree with TRBD2. The CDR3 runs 14 residues. CDR1 and CDR2 (germline): SEHNR, FQNEAQ (reference sequence). V lost 5 bases, J lost 5 bases, and 6 bases stayed unmatched. DNA for the CDR3: TGTGCCAGCAGCCCCTGGACTAGCGAGGAGACCCAGTACTTC. The encoded protein is CASSPWTSEETQYF.

The sample holds many counts of this clonotype. The chain couples TRBV4-2 to TRBJ1-1, with D unclear. Germline V gene lookup returns CDR1 LGHNA and CDR2 YNFKEQ. The CDR3 sequence is 13 residues long. Deletions cut 1 base from V and 4 bases from J, with 7 bases between. The CDR3 protein is CASSQATSTEAFF. The CDR3 DNA reads TGTGCCAGCAGCCAAGCGACGAGCACTGAAGCTTTCTTT.